Below, 3 T cell receptor beta chains from the same sample are listed, as sequenced in a study of cytomegalovirus exposure and HLA in healthy donors. Using immunoSEQ multiplex PCR, the repertoire was profiled, and TCRdb retains in-frame clones only, with some absent. The sample holds approximately 190,000 clones; approximately 88% are singletons and the top ten take roughly 7%. Sequencing was performed on PBMCs. The receptors derive from a man between 18 and 35 years old in good health and CMV-seropositive.

V gene TRBV28 combines with J gene TRBJ2-5; 8 nucleotides agree with TRBD2. Germline values: CDR1 MDHEN, CDR2 SYDVKM. The V segment lost 6 bases and the J segment 4 bases; nucleotides outside the gene matches: 13. The CDR3 loop spans 16 amino acids. This CDR3 is CASSGGGAGVGETQYF. The CDR3, as DNA: TGTGCCAGCAGCGGGGGGGGAGCGGGAGTGGGAGAGACCCAGTACTTC.

The chain employs TRBV27 and TRBJ2-5, with D possibly TRBD2 on 5 matching bases. Trimming removed 6 bases at V and 0 bases at J, with 20 bases between. Germline CDR1 is MNHEY and CDR2 is SMNVEV (reference sequence). This CDR3 has 17 amino acids. The CDR3 DNA reads as TGTGCCAGCAGCCCCAGCCCCTCCTATAGCGACCAAGAGACCCAGTACTTC. Its translation: CASSPSPSYSDQETQYF.

The chain is built from TRBV27 and TRBJ2-7, with D maybe TRBD2 (6 bases). The CDR3 consists of 17 residues. Per the germline V gene, CDR1 is MNHEY and CDR2 is SMNVEV (reference sequence). The germline V and J ends were trimmed by 5 bases and 0 bases, with 20 bases remaining between them. CDR3 region: CASSPPFKLADSYEQYF. The CDR3 DNA follows: TGTGCCAGCAGTCCTCCTTTTAAGTTAGCGGACTCCTACGAGCAGTACTTC.